The rows below give T cell receptor beta chains drawn from one sample of a study of T cells in Graves' hyperthyroidism and ophthalmopathy. TCRdb itself ran the multiplex PCR reads through MiXCR, one entry per CDR3 protein. The table lists almost 600,000 distinct CDR3 sequences, just over 45% of them singletons. The sample taken for sequencing was peripheral blood or thyroid tissue (not recorded which). These TCRs come from a young woman with Graves' hyperthyroidism. CDR3s include the opening cysteine and the closing phenylalanine or tryptophan. D genes are given only for firm matches. Clone size appears in some rows only: once, few, many, or a class for an expanded clone.

j_call,clone_size,d_call,v_call,cdr3_aa,cdr3_nt
TRBJ1-4,many,-,TRBV5-1,CASSPAGDEKLFF,TGCGCCAGCAGCCCGGCGGGGGATGAAAAACTGTTTTTT
TRBJ2-7,many,-,TRBV6-2/TRBV6-3,CASSYFSRSSYEQYF,TGTGCCAGCAGTTACTTCAGTCGAAGCTCCTACGAGCAGTACTTC
TRBJ2-6,-,-,TRBV7-2,CASSVTGATGANVLTF,TGTGCCAGCAGCGTAACGGGGGCTACTGGGGCCAACGTCCTGACTTTC
TRBJ2-7,many,TRBD1,TRBV14,CASSQGHRGHYEQYF,TGTGCCAGCAGCCAAGGTCACAGGGGGCACTACGAGCAGTACTTC
TRBJ2-7,many,-,TRBV5-1,CASSLGRDYEQYF,TGCGCCAGCAGCTTAGGGCGGGACTACGAGCAGTACTTC
TRBJ1-1,-,-,TRBV5-5,CASRRWAGRAEAFF,TGTGCCAGCAGGCGCTGGGCGGGGAGGGCTGAAGCTTTCTTT
TRBJ1-1,many,-,TRBV6-6,CASSWGGASSTNTEAFF,TGTGCCAGCAGTTGGGGGGGGGCGAGTAGTACGAACACTGAAGCTTTCTTT
TRBJ2-1,-,-,TRBV25-1,CASSEWSGGPNEQFF,TGTGCCAGCAGTGAATGGAGTGGGGGGCCCAATGAGCAGTTCTTC
TRBJ2-5,-,-,TRBV2,CASSLEQIGVLETQYF,TGTGCCAGCAGTTTGGAACAGATTGGGGTGCTAGAGACCCAGTACTTC
TRBJ2-5,few,-,TRBV6-6,CASSLAKQETQYF,TGTGCCAGCAGTTTGGCCAAACAAGAGACCCAGTACTTC
TRBJ2-2,once,TRBD2,TRBV9,CTSSSGTSGNTGELLF,TGTACCAGCAGCTCTGGGACTAGCGGGAACACCGGGGAGCTGCTTTTT
TRBJ1-2,many,-,TRBV5-1,CASSLTARMSSYGYTF,TGCGCCAGCAGCCTGACAGCGCGTATGTCCTCCTATGGCTACACCTTC
TRBJ2-2,-,TRBD2,TRBV7-3,CASSQELLAGARGELFF,TGTGCCAGCAGCCAAGAGCTACTAGCGGGAGCCCGCGGGGAGCTGTTTTTT
TRBJ2-2,once,TRBD2,TRBV24-1,CATSDRLAGVTGELFF,TGTGCCACCAGTGACCGACTAGCGGGAGTCACCGGGGAGCTGTTTTTT
TRBJ1-5,-,-,TRBV7-3,CASSLKVPQHF,TGTGCCAGCAGCTTAAAGGTGCCCCAGCATTTT
TRBJ2-3,few,-,TRBV27,CASSESRRADTQYF,TGTGCCAGCTCCGAGAGCAGACGCGCAGATACGCAGTATTTT
TRBJ2-5,many,TRBD2,TRBV5-1,CASSSGTSGQETQYF,TGCGCCAGCAGCTCGGGGACTAGCGGGCAAGAGACCCAGTACTTC
TRBJ2-7,few,-,TRBV6-5,CASSLSDDSYEQYF,TGTGCCAGCAGTTTATCTGACGACTCCTACGAGCAGTACTTC
TRBJ1-2,-,-,TRBV7-2,CASSSRGYTGGYTF,TGTGCCAGCAGCTCAAGGGGCTATACGGGAGGCTACACCTTC
TRBJ1-1,many,-,TRBV12-3/TRBV12-4,CASSLTTEAFF,TGTGCCAGCAGTTTGACCACTGAAGCTTTCTTT
TRBJ2-1,-,-,TRBV19,CASSFNSFGNEQFF,TGTGCCAGTAGTTTCAACTCGTTCGGCAATGAGCAGTTCTTC
TRBJ1-1,few,-,TRBV27,CASSLLGPRTEAFF,TGTGCCAGCAGTTTATTGGGACCGCGCACTGAAGCTTTCTTT
TRBJ2-5,-,TRBD2,TRBV2,CASSESSSGGHQETQYF,TGTGCCAGCAGTGAATCCTCAAGCGGGGGACACCAAGAGACCCAGTACTTC